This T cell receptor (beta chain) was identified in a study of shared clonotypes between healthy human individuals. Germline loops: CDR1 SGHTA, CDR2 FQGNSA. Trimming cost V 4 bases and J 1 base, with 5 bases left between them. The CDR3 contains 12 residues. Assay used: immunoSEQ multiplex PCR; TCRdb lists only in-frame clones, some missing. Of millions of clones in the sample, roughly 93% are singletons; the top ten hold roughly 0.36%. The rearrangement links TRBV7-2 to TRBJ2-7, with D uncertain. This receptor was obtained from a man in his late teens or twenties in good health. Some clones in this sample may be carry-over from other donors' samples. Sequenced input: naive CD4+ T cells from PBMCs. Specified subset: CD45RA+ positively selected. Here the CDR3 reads CASSSISYEQYF. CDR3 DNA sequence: TGTGCCAGCAGCTCCATTTCCTACGAGCAGTACTTC.